This passage covers 12 T cell receptor beta chains from one sample sequenced in a study of blood T cell repertoires in COVID-19. Libraries were prepared by immunoSEQ multiplex PCR; TCRdb keeps only in-frame clonotypes and omits some of them. Among approximately 56,000 clones listed, 85% to 90% were seen once. Source material: peripheral blood. Every receptor here comes from a woman aged 55-69 years with COVID-19, enrolled during active disease.

The chain employs TRBV28 and TRBJ1-4; 8 bases map to TRBD1. Losses at the gene ends were 4 bases for V and 8 bases for J; bases not matched to a gene: 9. This CDR3 region has 15 residues. The germline V gene encodes CDR1 MDHEN and CDR2 SYDVKM. The CDR3 coding sequence is TGTGCCAGCAGTTCCTCCGGGACAGGAGGGGAAAAACTGTTTTTT. This gives the protein CASSSSGTGGEKLFF.

The chain links TRBV5-1 to TRBJ1-2, with TRBD1 as a possible D gene (5 bases). The ends were cut back, 0 bases at V and 6 bases at J, with 9 bases in the middle. The CDR3 is 13 residues long. Germline V gene lookup returns CDR1 SGHRS and CDR2 YFSETQ. The CDR3 reads CASSLAGGDGYTF. The CDR3 region has the DNA TGCGCCAGCAGCTTGGCCGGGGGAGATGGCTACACCTTC.

This chain uses TRBV5-5 with TRBJ1-5; the match to TRBD1 covers 9 bases. Germline trimming cut 4 bases from V and 0 bases from J; bases unmatched to any gene: 14. Germline CDR1 is SGHKS and CDR2 is YYEKEE (reference sequence). There are 19 residues in the CDR3. CDR3 DNA sequence: TGTGCCAGCAGCGCGCACCGGGACAGGGAGTGGTATAGCAATCAGCCCCAGCATTTT. This codes for CASSAHRDREWYSNQPQHF.

In DNA form, the CDR3 reads TGTGCCAGCAGTTACTCTGGGACAGGGTCCTATGAAGCTTTCTTT. This gives the protein CASSYSGTGSYEAFF. This chain uses TRBV6-5 with TRBJ1-1; TRBD1 matches 9 bases. This CDR3 is built from 15 residues. The V gene end was trimmed by 0 bases and the J gene end by 7 bases; junction bases not matched to a gene: 6. The germline CDR1 and CDR2 sequences are MNHEY and SVGAGI.

This clone was counted a few times. J is TRBJ1-2 and V is TRBV12-3 or TRBV12-4; 10 positions match TRBD1. With V trimmed by 7 bases and J by 8 bases, 4 bases remained unmatched. The CDR3 extends over 12 amino acids. CDR3 DNA sequence: TGTGCCAGCATCAGGGACAGGGGAGGCTACACCTTC. Translation: CASIRDRGGYTF.

The chain is built from TRBV10-2 and TRBJ1-6; D unclear. V was trimmed by 7 bases and J by 9 bases, leaving 13 bases between them. Germline V gene sequence: CDR1 WSHSY, CDR2 SAAADI. The CDR3 totals 13 residues. CDR3 in amino acids: CASMGQEPSPLHF. The CDR3 coding sequence is TGCGCCAGCATGGGTCAGGAACCTTCACCCCTCCACTTT.

V gene TRBV29-1 combines with J gene TRBJ1-1; weak D call: TRBD1 (5 bases). This CDR3 comprises 11 residues. The V gene lost 7 bases and the J gene lost 3 bases, with 9 bases spanning the gap. CDR1 and CDR2 (germline): SQVTM, ANQGSEA. The CDR3 nucleotides read TGCAGCGCCTGGGGGGACACTGAAGCTTTCTTT. Its protein is CSAWGDTEAFF. Full variable domain (missing parts from reference TRBV29-1 and TRBJ1-1): SAVISQKPSRDICQRGTSLTIQCQVDSQVTMMFWYRQQPGQSLTLIATANQGSEATYESGFVIDKFPISRPNLTFSTLTVSNMSPEDSSIYLCSAWGDTEAFFGQGTRLTVV.

The chain joins TRBV7-9 to TRBJ2-2, with 7 bases lining up with TRBD2. The V gene's germline CDR1 is SEHNR and CDR2 FQNEAQ (reference sequence). The J segment lost 2 bases and the V segment lost 5 bases, leaving 8 bases of the junction unmatched. The CDR3 sequence is 16 residues long. The CDR3 DNA follows: TGTGCCAGCAGCCCCGCGGCGGGGGTAAACACCGGGGAGCTGTTTTTT. This encodes CASSPAAGVNTGELFF.

The chain couples TRBV4-1 to TRBJ2-1; TRBD2 matches 7 bases. The CDR3 spans 15 residues. V lost 1 base, J lost 6 bases, and 6 bases stayed unmatched. Germline CDR1 reads MGHRA; CDR2 reads YSYEKL. CDR3 nucleotides: TGCGCCAGCAGCCAAGCGGGAGCGGGGCCCAATGAGCAGTTCTTC. Translating gives CASSQAGAGPNEQFF.

V gene TRBV9 combines with J gene TRBJ2-3; 14 bases map to TRBD2. Germline-derived CDR1 and CDR2 are SGDLS and YYNGEE. The CDR3 is 16 amino acids. V dropped 6 bases and J dropped 2; count of bases not matched to a gene: 5. CDR3 sequence: CASTVGLAGATDTQYF. The CDR3 bases are TGTGCCAGCACTGTGGGACTAGCGGGAGCCACAGATACGCAGTATTTT.

This chain joins TRBV7-9 and TRBJ1-6; no clear D gene. This CDR3 is built from 13 residues. Germline CDR1 reads SEHNR; CDR2 reads FQNEAQ (reference sequence). The ends were cut back, 1 base at V and 8 bases at J, with 6 bases in the middle. CDR3 amino acids: CASSLEGDSPLHF. Here the CDR3 DNA reads TGTGCCAGCAGCTTAGAAGGAGATTCACCCCTCCACTTT.

V gene TRBV11-2 combines with J gene TRBJ2-7, with no clear D. Deletions cut 5 bases from V and 3 bases from J, with 14 bases between. From germline, CDR1 is SGHAT and CDR2 FQNNGV. The CDR3 covers 14 residues. CDR3 nucleotides: TGTGCCAGCAGCCTCTCGCGGCCCCGCTACGAGCAGTACTTC. Translated, it gives CASSLSRPRYEQYF.